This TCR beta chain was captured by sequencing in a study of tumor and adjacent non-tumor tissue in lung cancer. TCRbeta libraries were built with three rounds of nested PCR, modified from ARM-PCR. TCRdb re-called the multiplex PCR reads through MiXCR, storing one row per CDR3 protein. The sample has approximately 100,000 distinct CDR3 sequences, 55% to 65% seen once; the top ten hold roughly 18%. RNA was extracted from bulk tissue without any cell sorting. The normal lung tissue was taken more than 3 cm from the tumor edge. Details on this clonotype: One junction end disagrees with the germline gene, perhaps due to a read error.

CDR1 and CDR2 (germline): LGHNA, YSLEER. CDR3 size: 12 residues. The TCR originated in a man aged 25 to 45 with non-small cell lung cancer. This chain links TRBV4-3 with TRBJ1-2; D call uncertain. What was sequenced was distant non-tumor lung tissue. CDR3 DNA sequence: TGCGTCAGCAGTCAAGTTGGCAGACGGCACACCTTC. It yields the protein CVSSQVGRRHTF.